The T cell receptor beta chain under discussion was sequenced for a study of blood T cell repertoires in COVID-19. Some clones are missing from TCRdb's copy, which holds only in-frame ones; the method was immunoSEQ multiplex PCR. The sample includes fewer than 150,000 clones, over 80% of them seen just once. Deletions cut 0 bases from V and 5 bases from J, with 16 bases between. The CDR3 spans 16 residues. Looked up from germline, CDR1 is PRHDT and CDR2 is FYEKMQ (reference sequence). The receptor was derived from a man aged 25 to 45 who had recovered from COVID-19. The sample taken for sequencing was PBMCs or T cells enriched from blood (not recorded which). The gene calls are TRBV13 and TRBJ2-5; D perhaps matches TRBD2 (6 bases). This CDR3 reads CASSLGPGGLRETQYF. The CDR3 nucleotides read TGTGCCAGCAGCTTAGGCCCTGGAGGGCTTAGGGAGACCCAGTACTTC.